Described below is a single T cell receptor (beta chain) sequence and its context. Its antigen is unknown. Profiling relied on immunoSEQ multiplex PCR, and the TCRdb table lists in-frame clones only, not all of them. The repertoire includes 25,000 to 35,000 clones, roughly 80% of them detected once, and approximately 0.96% sits in the top ten. Memory CD4+ T cells were sorted as all CD4+ cells except CD45RA+CCR7+CD95- naive cells, over 95% pure. Healthy donors' blood was sourced from blood donation centers in Switzerland. Total CD4+ T cells and monocytes came from CD4/CD14 microbead positive selection. V was trimmed by 3 bases and J by 6 bases, leaving 12 bases between them. The germline gives CDR1 LNHDA, CDR2 SQIVND (reference sequence). CDR3 size: 13 residues. This record comes from a study of human CD4 T cells and Enterobacteriaceae. Study results and limitations: Ex vivo, broadly cross-reactive clonotypes appeared more expanded than specific ones.

The chain is built from TRBV19 and TRBJ2-7; D unresolved. The source material was memory CD4+ T cells from blood. The origin of this receptor is a human donor in good health. The CDR3 reads CASSIRLGSEQYF. The DNA of the CDR3 is TGTGCCAGTAGTATTCGGTTGGGCTCCGAGCAGTACTTC.